This T cell receptor (beta chain) was retrieved from a study of blood T cell repertoires in COVID-19. Whole-study context: Some COVID-19 samples were acute and others convalescent; all came from the United States, Italy and Spain.

The CDR3 runs to 16 residues. Germline V gene sequence: CDR1 SGHAT, CDR2 FQDESV (reference sequence). Losses at the gene ends were 5 bases for V and 4 bases for J; bases not matched to a gene: 9. How the authors handled the data: Reference gene primer amplification gave estimated nucleated cell counts. Generated by immunoSEQ multiplex PCR, the TCRdb table keeps only in-frame clones and is missing some. V and J calls plus clone size are reproduced from that table; the DNA served to infer D and trimming. The sample holds hundreds of thousands of clones, roughly 85% seen once. This clone has just a few counts.

The clonotype comes from a woman aged 18-29 years with acute or convalescent COVID-19. The rearrangement uses TRBV11-1 and TRBJ2-5; TRBD2 matches 11 bases. What was sequenced was peripheral blood. The CDR3 is CASSHRSGRERETQYF. For the CDR3, the DNA is TGTGCCAGCAGCCATCGTAGCGGGAGGGAGCGAGAGACCCAGTACTTC.